This T cell receptor (beta chain) was recorded in a study of control samples from healthy donors and cancer patients (dated by TCRdb to 2018 to 2020). The V and J ends are trimmed by 2 bases and 7 bases, leaving 8 bases between them. From its cysteine to its phenylalanine, the CDR3 spans 11 amino acids. The kept DNA is CDR3 alone, 33 bases in frame from the first base. As encoded in the germline V gene (reference sequence), CDR1 is DFQATT while CDR2 is SNEGSKA. Receptor libraries were prepared by the immunoSEQ multiplex PCR assay. Drawn from immuneACCESS, this table holds only the in-frame rearrangements with V and J called that TCRdb kept. Clones are partly lost; checked studies trace under half to an unresolved V gene and leave the rest unexplained. For this sample the table gives approximately 28,000 clones, of which 90% to 95% were detected only once. Jointly, the top ten make up about 12% of the sample.

Details on this clone: Which antigen it targets is not known. No base qualities exist here, and no much larger clone lies one base off it.

Sequencing input: PBMCs. This chain joins TRBV20-1 to TRBJ2-5, with no confidently assigned D gene. The TCR was taken from a man aged 50-60 years with lung cancer. The CDR3 region has the sequence CSARRATTQYF. In nucleotide form, the sequence is TGCAGTGCTAGAAGGGCCACGACCCAGTACTTC.